The 16 T cell receptor beta chains in this list originate from one sample, sequenced in a study of blood T cell repertoires in COVID-19. Clones were read by immunoSEQ multiplex PCR, and TCRdb kept only the in-frame ones, dropping some. The sample holds roughly 380,000 clones, roughly 90% seen once. The sample consisted of peripheral blood. These TCRs come from a woman in her 40s with COVID-19, enrolled during active disease.

The chain is built from TRBV29-1 and TRBJ2-2; possibly TRBD1 for D (6 bases). Germline assignment: CDR1 SQVTM and CDR2 ANQGSEA. The CDR3 length is 13 residues. The V gene lost 5 bases and the J gene lost 6 bases, with 13 bases spanning the gap. In DNA, the CDR3 is TGCAGCGTTCGGGCAGGGGCCTCCGGGGAGCTGTTTTTT. Amino acids: CSVRAGASGELFF.

This chain uses TRBV7-2 with TRBJ2-5; perhaps TRBD2 as D (6 bases). The V end lost 0 bases, the J end lost 6 bases, and 11 bases lay between the germline ends. Germline CDR1 is SGHTA and CDR2 is FQGNSA. The CDR3 loop spans 14 amino acids. CDR3 in DNA: TGTGCCAGCAGCTTAGCGGCGGGGAAGAAGACCCAGTACTTC. As protein: CASSLAAGKKTQYF.

The chain has TRBV28 and TRBJ1-1, with D unresolved. This CDR3 spans 12 amino acids. From germline, CDR1 is MDHEN and CDR2 SYDVKM. Trimming left V 7 bases short and J 6 bases short, with 12 bases between. The CDR3 nucleotides read TGTGCCAGCATCGATGGACTCTCTGAAGCTTTCTTT. This codes for CASIDGLSEAFF.

V gene TRBV28 combines with J gene TRBJ1-4; TRBD1 matches 9 bases. Germline lookup yields CDR1 MDHEN and CDR2 SYDVKM. V lost 7 bases and J lost 3; bases outside the gene matches: 12. The CDR3 sequence is 17 residues long. The chain's CDR3 is CASTEGGQGGANEKLFF. The CDR3 DNA reads TGTGCCAGCACCGAAGGGGGACAGGGTGGGGCTAATGAAAAACTGTTTTTT.

CDR3 region: CASSTGGLNTEAFF. The CDR3 nucleotides read TGTGCCAGCAGCACAGGGGGCTTGAACACTGAAGCTTTCTTT. This chain joins TRBV2 and TRBJ1-1, with 9 nucleotides matching TRBD1. Germline trimming cut 6 bases from V and 0 bases from J; bases unmatched to any gene: 2. There are 14 residues in the CDR3. CDR1 and CDR2 from the germline V gene are SNHLY and FYNNEI.

The CDR3 DNA is TGCAGCGTGACAGGGAACGGAGAAAAACTGTTTTTT. Protein sequence: CSVTGNGEKLFF. The J gene is TRBJ1-4, the V gene TRBV29-1; 7 bases match TRBD1. The CDR3 is 12 residues long. Trimming removed 6 bases from V and 8 bases from J; junction bases left unmatched: 6. Germline V gene data show CDR1 as SQVTM and CDR2 as ANQGSEA.

V is TRBV6-2 or TRBV6-3 and J is TRBJ2-3; no definite D call. Per the germline V gene, CDR1 is MNHEY and CDR2 is SVGEGT. V was shortened by 5 bases and J by 7 bases, with 10 bases between the two germline ends. The CDR3 covers 12 residues. The chain's CDR3 is CASSPAAHTQYF. CDR3 bases: TGTGCCAGCAGTCCCGCGGCCCATACGCAGTATTTT.

The chain links TRBV24-1 to TRBJ1-3, with unresolved D. The CDR3 loop spans 15 amino acids. V was clipped by 6 bases and J by 4 bases, with 15 bases between them. The germline V gene has CDR1 KGHDR and CDR2 SFDVKD. CDR3 coding DNA: TGTGCCACCAGTCCGGGATCCTCACAGGGAAACACCATATATTTT. As protein: CATSPGSSQGNTIYF.

V gene TRBV5-1 combines with J gene TRBJ2-5; 8 nucleotides match TRBD2. Germline loops: CDR1 SGHRS, CDR2 YFSETQ. CDR3 length equals 16 residues. The J segment lost 7 bases and the V segment lost 1 base, leaving 12 bases of the junction unmatched. The chain's CDR3 is CASSLSTSGTGGTQYF. As DNA, the CDR3 is TGCGCCAGCAGCTTGTCCACTAGCGGTACTGGGGGGACCCAGTACTTC.

The chain uses TRBV6-1 and TRBJ1-1; D is unresolved. The CDR3 sequence is 15 residues long. V was cut by 2 bases and J by 6 bases, with 16 bases left in between. CDR1 and CDR2 (germline): MNHNS, SASEGT. The CDR3 sequence is CASSESPSRVAEAFF. In nucleotides, the CDR3 is TGTGCCAGCAGTGAATCCCCAAGTCGGGTGGCTGAAGCTTTCTTT.

The rearrangement links TRBV6-5 to TRBJ1-1; no definite D call. There are 12 residues in the CDR3. CDR1 MNHEY and CDR2 SVGAGI come from the germline V gene. V was pared by 6 bases and J by 3 bases, with 8 bases between. The CDR3: CASRDSYTEAFF. CDR3 coding DNA: TGTGCCAGCAGGGACTCTTACACTGAAGCTTTCTTT.

The chain employs TRBV4-1 and TRBJ2-7; 7 bases line up with TRBD1. Losses at the gene ends were 6 bases for V and 5 bases for J; bases not matched to a gene: 10. Germline V gene data show CDR1 as MGHRA and CDR2 as YSYEKL. This CDR3 is 14 amino acids long. CDR3 sequence: CASRDRPGSHEQYF. DNA of the CDR3: TGCGCCAGCAGGGACAGGCCGGGGTCCCACGAGCAGTACTTC.

The V call is TRBV11-1, the J call TRBJ2-7; D might be TRBD1 (5 bases). V was shortened by 4 bases and J by 6 bases, with 7 bases between the two germline ends. CDR1 is SGHAT, CDR2 FQDESV, per germline (reference sequence). The CDR3 is made up of 11 amino acids. CDR3 nucleotides: TGTGCCAGCAGCTCCACAGGCGAGCAGTACTTC. It specifies CASSSTGEQYF. The full variable domain, completed using reference TRBV11-1 and TRBJ2-7, is EAEVAQSPRYKITEKSQAVAFWCDPISGHATLYWYRQILGQGPELLVQFQDESVVDDSQLPKDRFSAERLKGVDSTLKIQPAELGDSAMYLCASSSTGEQYFGPGTRLTVT.

V gene TRBV2 combines with J gene TRBJ2-1; TRBD2 matches 12 bases. The CDR3 sequence is 18 residues long. Germline CDR1 SNHLY, CDR2 FYNNEI. V gave up 4 bases and J gave up 6 bases; unmatched junction bases: 13. The CDR3 region has the DNA TGTGCCAGCAGTGGAAGGACTAGCGGGGTGAGTAGCCCCAATGAGCAGTTCTTC. Residues: CASSGRTSGVSSPNEQFF.

The chain combines TRBV7-3 with TRBJ2-1; 9 nucleotides agree with TRBD2. The CDR3 totals 15 residues. V shed 5 bases and J 3 bases; nucleotides not matched to a gene: 5. Germline V gene data show CDR1 as SGHTA and CDR2 as FQGTGA. CDR3 sequence: CASSLLAGSYNEQFF. The CDR3 nucleotides read TGTGCCAGCAGCCTTCTAGCGGGGAGCTACAATGAGCAGTTCTTC.

The chain is built from TRBV24-1 and TRBJ1-3; D not resolved. V dropped 2 bases and J dropped 1 base, with 5 bases sitting between them. There are 14 residues in the CDR3. Germline loops: CDR1 KGHDR, CDR2 SFDVKD. CDR3 nucleotide sequence: TGTGCCACCAGTGATTCGAGGTCTGGAAACACCATATATTTT. Residues: CATSDSRSGNTIYF.